One and the same sample provided the 26 T cell receptor beta chains below, sequenced in a study of cytomegalovirus exposure and HLA in healthy donors. Use of 60 Vbeta and 13 Jbeta primers characterized the PCR. Data came from immunoSEQ multiplex PCR; TCRdb stores just in-frame clones and leaves some out. The data show roughly 160,000 clones, approximately 79% seen once. Material for sequencing was PBMCs. These TCRs come from a male donor in good health and CMV-seronegative.

This clone appeared once. V is TRBV7-2 and J is TRBJ1-2, with D unclear. Germline V gene data show CDR1 as SGHTA and CDR2 as FQGNSA. V was trimmed by 1 base and J by 3 bases, leaving 9 bases between them. The CDR3 runs to 14 residues. CDR3 sequence (DNA): TGTGCCAGCAGCTTAGGACCGGGTGACTATGGCTACACCTTC. It is translated as CASSLGPGDYGYTF.

This clone has just a few counts. V usage is TRBV10-3 and J usage is TRBJ2-2, with TRBD1 as a possible D gene (6 bases). The germline V gene encodes CDR1 ENHRY and CDR2 SYGVKD. CDR3 length: 13 residues. V gave up 10 bases and J gave up 5 bases, with 14 bases separating them. CDR3 sequence (DNA): TGTGCCACTACGGGACAAGTGACCGGGGAGCTGTTTTTT. Translation gives CATTGQVTGELFF.

This clone was observed a single time. The CDR3 sequence: CATSRDGRAGEQFF. CDR3 DNA: TGTGCCACCAGCAGAGATGGCAGGGCCGGTGAGCAGTTCTTC. The rearrangement links TRBV15 to TRBJ2-1, with TRBD1 as a possible D gene (5 bases). Deletions cut 0 bases from V and 9 bases from J, with 12 bases between. Germline CDR1 and CDR2: LNHNV and YYDKDF (reference sequence). The CDR3 has 14 residues.

The chain combines TRBV7-9 with TRBJ1-3, with D uncertain. Per germline, CDR1 SEHNR and CDR2 FQNEAQ (reference sequence). The CDR3 is 14 residues long. V was cut by 4 bases and J by 3 bases, with 10 bases left in between. CDR3 residues: CASSSPGFGNTIYF. CDR3 DNA sequence: TGTGCCAGCAGCTCCCCGGGTTTTGGAAACACCATATATTTT. Full variable domain (rest looked up from reference TRBV7-9 and TRBJ1-3): DTGVSQNPRHKITKRGQNVTFRCDPISEHNRLYWYRQTLGQGPEFLTYFQNEAQLEKSRLLSDRFSAERPKGSFSTLEIQRTEQGDSAMYLCASSSPGFGNTIYFGEGSWLTVV.

J is TRBJ1-4 and V is TRBV6-1, with no clear D. Germline CDR1 is MNHNS and CDR2 is SASEGT. The V and J ends lost 5 bases and 8 bases respectively, with 15 bases between them. CDR3 size: 14 residues. The CDR3 DNA reads as TGTGCCAGCAGTTATGGCCAAACAATAGAAAAACTGTTTTTT. This gives the protein CASSYGQTIEKLFF.

This chain links TRBV11-2 with TRBJ2-7; D remains ambiguous. Germline lookup yields CDR1 SGHAT and CDR2 FQNNGV. V was clipped by 6 bases and J by 6 bases, with 12 bases between them. The CDR3 extends over 12 amino acids. CDR3 DNA: TGTGCCAGCAGTAACCGGGTACTCGAGCAGTACTTC. Protein: CASSNRVLEQYF. Filled out from reference TRBV11-2 and TRBJ2-7, the complete variable domain reads EAGVAQSPRYKIIEKRQSVAFWCNPISGHATLYWYQQILGQGPKLLIQFQNNGVVDDSQLPKDRFSAERLKGVDSTLKIQPAKLEDSAVYLCASSNRVLEQYFGPGTRLTVT.

V is TRBV19 and J is TRBJ1-1; 9 bases fit TRBD1. The CDR3 runs to 14 residues. Trimming took 8 bases from V and 0 from J; bases not matched to a gene: 4. Germline assignment: CDR1 LNHDA and CDR2 SQIVND (reference sequence). Here the CDR3 reads CASRGQGLNTEAFF. The DNA of the CDR3 is TGTGCCAGTCGTGGACAGGGGCTGAACACTGAAGCTTTCTTT.

This clone was picked up a small number of times. V is TRBV29-1 and J is TRBJ1-1; D unclear. The germline V gene encodes CDR1 SQVTM and CDR2 ANQGSEA. This CDR3 comprises 10 residues. V lost 7 bases and J lost 7, with 10 bases in between. The CDR3 loop is CSAERSEAFF. The CDR3 nucleotides read TGCAGCGCCGAGCGGAGTGAAGCTTTCTTT.

The rearrangement joins TRBV4-2 to TRBJ2-6, with TRBD1 as a possible D gene (5 bases). In germline, CDR1 is LGHNA, CDR2 YNFKEQ. This CDR3 has 16 residues. Trimming shortened V by 2 bases and J by 0 bases, and 8 bases separated the two germline ends. CDR3 nucleotide sequence: TGTGCCAGCAGCCAAAAAACAGGCTCTGGGGCCAACGTCCTGACTTTC. This gives the protein CASSQKTGSGANVLTF.

The chain combines TRBV5-1 with TRBJ2-1; TRBD2 matches 7 bases. The germline V gene encodes CDR1 SGHRS and CDR2 YFSETQ. This CDR3 spans 15 amino acids. With V trimmed by 2 bases and J by 4 bases, 6 bases remained unmatched. CDR3 bases: TGCGCCAGCAGCTTCAGCGGGACTCGTTACAATGAGCAGTTCTTC. Protein product: CASSFSGTRYNEQFF.

CDR3 in amino acids: CASSWGRTYEQYF. DNA for the CDR3: TGTGCCAGCAGCTGGGGGAGGACCTACGAGCAGTACTTC. This chain connects TRBV7-2 to TRBJ2-5; D possibly corresponds to TRBD2 (6 bases). The J call may be incorrect, as the DNA end agrees better with TRBJ2-7. Looked up from germline, CDR1 is SGHTA and CDR2 is FQGNSA. CDR3 length: 13 amino acids.

The genes are TRBV30 and TRBJ2-7, with 11 positions matching TRBD1. CDR3 length: 15 residues. The trim removed 4 bases at V and 4 bases at J, leaving 9 bases unmatched. Germline V lookup: CDR1 GTSNPN, CDR2 SVGIG (reference sequence). CDR3 nucleotides: TGTGCCTGGAACCCTGGTGGACAGGGGGCTTACGAGCAGTACTTC. It encodes CAWNPGGQGAYEQYF. Looking up the rest from reference TRBV30 and TRBJ2-7 gives the full variable domain: SQTIHQWPATLVQPVGSPLSLECTVEGTSNPNLYWYRQAAGRGLQLLFYSVGIGQISSEVPQNLSASRPQDRQFILSSKKLLLSDSGFYLCAWNPGGQGAYEQYFGPGTRLTVT.

The chain has TRBV6-5 and TRBJ2-7; 9 nucleotides line up with TRBD1. This CDR3 spans 15 amino acids. The trim removed 3 bases at V and 4 bases at J, leaving 7 bases unmatched. Per the germline V gene, CDR1 is MNHEY and CDR2 is SVGAGI. The DNA for the CDR3 is TGTGCCAGCAGTTATGATACAGGGGGCTTGTACGAGCAGTACTTC. Protein: CASSYDTGGLYEQYF.

The chain couples TRBV29-1 to TRBJ2-1; 8 nucleotides line up with TRBD2. Germline trimming cut 1 base from V and 8 bases from J; bases unmatched to any gene: 7. Germline V lookup: CDR1 SQVTM, CDR2 ANQGSEA. The CDR3 covers 14 residues. CDR3 protein: CSVEAHGGADEQFF. The CDR3 DNA sequence: TGCAGCGTTGAAGCCCACGGGGGGGCGGATGAGCAGTTCTTC.

The CDR3 bases are TGTGCCAGCAGCTTAGGAGTGCTAGCTATCAATGAGCAGTTCTTC. Translated, it gives CASSLGVLAINEQFF. The chain employs TRBV11-2 and TRBJ2-1; the D gene is possibly TRBD2 (5 bases). Germline CDR1 SGHAT, CDR2 FQNNGV. CDR3 size: 15 residues. Trimming cost V 1 base and J 6 bases, with 13 bases left between them.

This clone has just a few counts. J is TRBJ2-3 and V is TRBV5-4; weak D call: TRBD1 (5 bases). Trimming took off 4 bases at V and 0 bases at J, with 15 bases between the two ends. Germline CDR1 is SGHNT and CDR2 is YYREEE (reference sequence). The CDR3 is 16 amino acids. The CDR3 DNA is TGTGCCAGCAGCCTCCTGGGGCGGCCCAGCACAGATACGCAGTATTTT. It codes for CASSLLGRPSTDTQYF. The entire variable domain, with the rest obtained from reference TRBV5-4 and TRBJ2-3, is as follows: ETGVTQSPTHLIKTRGQQVTLRCSSQSGHNTVSWYQQALGQGPQFIFQYYREEENGRGNFPPRFSGLQFPNYSSELNVNALELDDSALYLCASSLLGRPSTDTQYFGPGTRLTVL.

The chain recombines TRBV15 with TRBJ1-5; no reliable D call. In germline, CDR1 is LNHNV, CDR2 YYDKDF (reference sequence). The CDR3 covers 14 residues. With 0 bases removed from V and 5 bases from J, the gap between germline ends came to 8 bases. The CDR3 sequence is CATSRDPYDQPQHF. DNA of the CDR3: TGTGCCACCAGCAGAGATCCCTATGATCAGCCCCAGCATTTT.

The chain employs TRBV2 and TRBJ1-2, with 10 nucleotides matching TRBD1. After removal of 2 bases from V and 2 bases from J, the junction contained 2 bases not matched to a gene. The germline CDR1 and CDR2 sequences are SNHLY and FYNNEI. This CDR3 spans 15 amino acids. The CDR3 loop is CASSEWGQGNYGYTF. The CDR3 nucleotides are TGTGCCAGCAGTGAATGGGGACAGGGGAACTATGGCTACACCTTC.

In this sample, this clone turned up once. This rearrangement joins TRBV6-5 to TRBJ1-1; perhaps TRBD1 as D (6 bases). Germline CDR1 reads MNHEY; CDR2 reads SVGAGI. The CDR3 length is 15 residues. V lost 1 base to trimming and J lost 2 bases, with 11 bases between them. The CDR3 DNA reads as TGTGCCAGCAGTTACTGGGGGCGGAGAAACACTGAAGCTTTCTTT. Translating gives CASSYWGRRNTEAFF.

The V gene is TRBV6-5, the J gene TRBJ1-2; no clear D gene. V was shortened by 5 bases and J by 4 bases, with 17 bases between the two germline ends. The CDR3 is made up of 15 amino acids. Germline CDR1 is MNHEY and CDR2 is SVGAGI. The CDR3 is CASSPDTDRAYGYTF. The CDR3 DNA is TGTGCCAGCAGTCCCGACACAGATCGAGCCTATGGCTACACCTTC.

The chain recombines TRBV6-5 with TRBJ1-1; no firm D call. CDR1 and CDR2 from the germline V gene are MNHEY and SVGAGI. CDR3 length: 11 amino acids. V was clipped by 7 bases and J by 4 bases, with 7 bases between them. The CDR3 spells CASTRGTEAFF. The CDR3 region has the DNA TGTGCCAGCACCCGGGGCACTGAAGCTTTCTTT.

The chain has TRBV11-2 and TRBJ2-2; 7 nucleotides align to TRBD2. The germline V gene encodes CDR1 SGHAT and CDR2 FQNNGV. Trimming at V came to 5 bases and at J to 6 bases, leaving 6 bases not matched to a gene. CDR3 length: 14 amino acids. In DNA, the CDR3 is TGTGCCAGCAGCCTCGGGGGGTCCGCCGGGGAGCTGTTTTTT. Its protein is CASSLGGSAGELFF.

The chain couples TRBV19 to TRBJ2-2; perhaps TRBD1 as D (6 bases). The CDR3 is made up of 15 amino acids. Germline V CDR1 and CDR2: LNHDA, SQIVND (reference sequence). Trimming stripped 4 bases from V and 1 base from J, with 10 bases between. The CDR3 loop reads CASSTGTRNTGELFF. The DNA for the CDR3 is TGTGCCAGTAGTACCGGGACACGGAACACCGGGGAGCTGTTTTTT.

The J gene is TRBJ2-6, the V gene TRBV5-6; possibly TRBD1 for D (5 bases). CDR3 length equals 16 residues. Between the trimmed V and J ends, which lost 4 bases and 0 bases, there was a span of 11 bases. Germline CDR1 is SGHDT and CDR2 is YYEEEE. In nucleotides, the CDR3 is TGTGCCAGCAGCCCCTGGGGCAGCTCTGGGGCCAACGTCCTGACTTTC. This codes for CASSPWGSSGANVLTF. Drawing the rest from reference TRBV5-6 and TRBJ2-6, the complete variable domain is DAGVTQSPTHLIKTRGQQVTLRCSPKSGHDTVSWYQQALGQGPQFIFQYYEEEERQRGNFPDRFSGHQFPNYSSELNVNALLLGDSALYLCASSPWGSSGANVLTFGAGSRLTVL.

The chain joins TRBV4-1 to TRBJ1-1; 7 bases are a match to TRBD1. In germline, CDR1 is MGHRA, CDR2 YSYEKL. The V segment lost 1 base and the J segment 1 base; nucleotides outside the gene matches: 3. The CDR3 loop spans 15 amino acids. CDR3 protein: CASSQGGTANTEAFF. The CDR3, as DNA: TGCGCCAGCAGCCAAGGAGGGACAGCGAACACTGAAGCTTTCTTT.

This clone appeared a few times. DNA of the CDR3: TGTGCCATCAGCTCTCACGAGAACACAGATACGCAGTATTTT. It yields the protein CAISSHENTDTQYF. V is TRBV10-3 and J is TRBJ2-3; D not certain. There are 14 residues in the CDR3. Per germline, CDR1 ENHRY and CDR2 SYGVKD. V lost 6 bases, J lost 2 bases, and 12 bases lay in between.